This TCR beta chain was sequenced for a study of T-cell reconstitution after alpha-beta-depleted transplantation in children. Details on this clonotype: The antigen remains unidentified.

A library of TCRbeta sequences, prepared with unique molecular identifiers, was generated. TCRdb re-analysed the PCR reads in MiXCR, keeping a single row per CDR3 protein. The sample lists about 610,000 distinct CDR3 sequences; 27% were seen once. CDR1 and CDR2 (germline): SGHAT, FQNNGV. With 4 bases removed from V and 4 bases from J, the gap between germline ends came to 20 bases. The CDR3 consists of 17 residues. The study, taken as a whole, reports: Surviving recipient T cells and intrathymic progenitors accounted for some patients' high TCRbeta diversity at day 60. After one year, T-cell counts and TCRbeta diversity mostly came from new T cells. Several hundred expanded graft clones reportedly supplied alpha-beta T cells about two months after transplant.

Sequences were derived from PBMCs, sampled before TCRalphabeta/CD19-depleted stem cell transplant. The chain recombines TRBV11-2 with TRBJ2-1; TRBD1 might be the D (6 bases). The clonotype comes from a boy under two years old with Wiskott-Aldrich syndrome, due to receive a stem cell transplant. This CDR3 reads CASSSGASPQDYNEQFF. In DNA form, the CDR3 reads TGTGCCAGCAGCTCAGGGGCTAGCCCGCAAGATTACAATGAGCAGTTCTTC.